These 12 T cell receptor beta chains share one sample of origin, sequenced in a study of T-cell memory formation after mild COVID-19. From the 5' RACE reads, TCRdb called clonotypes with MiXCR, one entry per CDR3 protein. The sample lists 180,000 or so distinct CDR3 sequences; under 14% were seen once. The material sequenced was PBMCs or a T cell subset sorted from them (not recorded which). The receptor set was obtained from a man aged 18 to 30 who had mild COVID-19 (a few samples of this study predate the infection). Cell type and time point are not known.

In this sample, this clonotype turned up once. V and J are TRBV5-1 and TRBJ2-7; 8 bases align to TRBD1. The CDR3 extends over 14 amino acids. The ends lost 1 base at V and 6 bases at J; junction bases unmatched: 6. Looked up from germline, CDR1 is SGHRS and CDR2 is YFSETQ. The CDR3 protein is CASSLLGTGAEQYF. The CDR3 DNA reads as TGCGCCAGCAGCTTGTTAGGGACAGGTGCCGAGCAGTACTTC.

The CDR3 coding sequence is TGCAGTGCATTAGCGGCAGGCGAGCACCAGTTCTTC. Translating it yields CSALAAGEHQFF. This chain connects TRBV20-1 to TRBJ2-1, with D maybe TRBD2 (6 bases). The CDR3 loop spans 12 amino acids. Per the germline V gene, CDR1 is DFQATT and CDR2 is SNEGSKA (reference sequence). With 6 bases removed from V and 13 bases from J, the gap between germline ends came to 19 bases.

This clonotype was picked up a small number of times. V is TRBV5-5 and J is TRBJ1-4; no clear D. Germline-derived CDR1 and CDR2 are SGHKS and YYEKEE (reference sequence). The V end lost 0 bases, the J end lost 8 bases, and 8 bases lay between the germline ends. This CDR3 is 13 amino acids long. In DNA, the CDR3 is TGTGCCAGCAGCTTGGCGCCGGACGAAAAACTGTTTTTT. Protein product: CASSLAPDEKLFF.

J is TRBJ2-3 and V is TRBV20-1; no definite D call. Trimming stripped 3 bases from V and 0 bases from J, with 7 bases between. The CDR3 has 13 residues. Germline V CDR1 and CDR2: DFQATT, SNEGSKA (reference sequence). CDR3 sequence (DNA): TGCAGTGCTAGCCCAGCGAGCACAGATACGCAGTATTTT. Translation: CSASPASTDTQYF.

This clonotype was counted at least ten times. The CDR3 protein is CASSIGATGDTQYF. The CDR3 region has the DNA TGTGCCAGCAGTATCGGGGCAACGGGGGATACGCAGTATTTT. The chain recombines TRBV28 with TRBJ2-3; D could derive from TRBD1 or TRBD2 (5 bases each). Trimming pared 5 bases from V and 6 bases from J, leaving 15 bases between. CDR3 length: 14 residues. The germline V gene has CDR1 MDHEN and CDR2 SYDVKM.

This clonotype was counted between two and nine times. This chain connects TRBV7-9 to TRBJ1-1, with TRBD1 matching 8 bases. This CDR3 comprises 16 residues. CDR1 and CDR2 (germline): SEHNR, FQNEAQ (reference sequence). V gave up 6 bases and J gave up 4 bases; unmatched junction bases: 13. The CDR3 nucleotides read TGTGCCAGCAGTTTCTGGACAGGGATCGTGGCCACTGAAGCTTTCTTT. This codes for CASSFWTGIVATEAFF.

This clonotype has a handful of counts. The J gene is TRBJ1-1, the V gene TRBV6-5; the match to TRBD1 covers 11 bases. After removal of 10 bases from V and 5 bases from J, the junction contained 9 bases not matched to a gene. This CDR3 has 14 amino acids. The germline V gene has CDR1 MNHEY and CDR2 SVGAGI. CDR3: CATHWGQGETEAFF. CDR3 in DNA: TGTGCCACCCATTGGGGACAGGGGGAGACTGAAGCTTTCTTT.

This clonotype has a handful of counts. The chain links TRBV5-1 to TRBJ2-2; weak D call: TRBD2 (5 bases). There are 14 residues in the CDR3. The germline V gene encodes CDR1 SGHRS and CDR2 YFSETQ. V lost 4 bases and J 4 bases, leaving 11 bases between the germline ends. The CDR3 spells CASSHTGFTGELFF. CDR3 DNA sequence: TGCGCCAGCAGCCATACGGGGTTCACCGGGGAGCTGTTTTTT.

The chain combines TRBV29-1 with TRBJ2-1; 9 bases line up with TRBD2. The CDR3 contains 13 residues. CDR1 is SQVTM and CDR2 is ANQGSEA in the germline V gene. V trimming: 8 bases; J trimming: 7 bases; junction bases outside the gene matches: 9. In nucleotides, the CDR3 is TGCAGCATGAAGGAGCTAGCGGGGAATGAGCAGTTCTTC. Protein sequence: CSMKELAGNEQFF.

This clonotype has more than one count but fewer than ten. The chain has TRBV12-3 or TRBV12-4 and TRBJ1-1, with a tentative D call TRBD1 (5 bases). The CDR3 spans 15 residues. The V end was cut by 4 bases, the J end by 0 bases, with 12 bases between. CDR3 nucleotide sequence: TGTGCCAGCAGTTCCCCTGGGGGACTGAACACTGAAGCTTTCTTT. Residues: CASSSPGGLNTEAFF.

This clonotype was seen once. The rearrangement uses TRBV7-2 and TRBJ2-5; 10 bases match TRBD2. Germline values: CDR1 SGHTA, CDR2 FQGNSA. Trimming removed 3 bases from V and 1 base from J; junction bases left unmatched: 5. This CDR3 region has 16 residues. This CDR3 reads CASSLSVAGGQETQYF. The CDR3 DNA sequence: TGTGCCAGCAGCTTGAGTGTAGCGGGGGGCCAAGAGACCCAGTACTTC.

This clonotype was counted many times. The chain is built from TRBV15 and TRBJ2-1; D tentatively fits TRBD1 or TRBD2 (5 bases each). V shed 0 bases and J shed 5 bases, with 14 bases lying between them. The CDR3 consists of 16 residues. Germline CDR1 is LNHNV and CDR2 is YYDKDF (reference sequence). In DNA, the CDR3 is TGTGCCACCAGCAGAGACCTGAGGGGCGAGGACAATGAGCAGTTCTTC. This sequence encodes CATSRDLRGEDNEQFF.